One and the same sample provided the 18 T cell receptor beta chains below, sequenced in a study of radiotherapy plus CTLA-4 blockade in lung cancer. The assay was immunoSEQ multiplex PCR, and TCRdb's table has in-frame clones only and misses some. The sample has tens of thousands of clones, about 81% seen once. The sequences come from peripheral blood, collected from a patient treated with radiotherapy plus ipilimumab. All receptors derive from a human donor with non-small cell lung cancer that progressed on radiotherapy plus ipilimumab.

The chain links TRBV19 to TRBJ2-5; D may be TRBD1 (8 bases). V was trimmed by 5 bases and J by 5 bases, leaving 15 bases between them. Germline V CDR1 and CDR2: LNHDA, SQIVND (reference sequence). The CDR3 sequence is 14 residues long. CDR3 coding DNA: TGTGCCAGTAGTCCACAGGGGGGGCGTGAGACCCAGTACTTC. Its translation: CASSPQGGRETQYF.

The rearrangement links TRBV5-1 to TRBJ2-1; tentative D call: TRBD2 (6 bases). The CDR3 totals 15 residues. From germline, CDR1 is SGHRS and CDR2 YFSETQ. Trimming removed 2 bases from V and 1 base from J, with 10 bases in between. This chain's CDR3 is CASSFGSGSYNEQFF. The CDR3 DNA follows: TGCGCCAGCAGCTTTGGTAGCGGATCCTACAATGAGCAGTTCTTC. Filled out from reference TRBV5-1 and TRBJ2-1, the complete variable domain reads KAGVTQTPRYLIKTRGQQVTLSCSPISGHRSVSWYQQTPGQGLQFLFEYFSETQRNKGNFPGRFSGRQFSNSRSEMNVSTLELGDSALYLCASSFGSGSYNEQFFGPGTRLTVL.

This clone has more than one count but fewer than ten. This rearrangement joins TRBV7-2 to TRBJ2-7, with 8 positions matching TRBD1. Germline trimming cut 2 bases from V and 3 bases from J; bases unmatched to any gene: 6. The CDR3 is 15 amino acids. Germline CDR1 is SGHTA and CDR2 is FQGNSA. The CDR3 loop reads CASSLSQGAHYEQYF. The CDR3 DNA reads TGTGCCAGCAGCTTAAGTCAGGGGGCCCACTACGAGCAGTACTTC.

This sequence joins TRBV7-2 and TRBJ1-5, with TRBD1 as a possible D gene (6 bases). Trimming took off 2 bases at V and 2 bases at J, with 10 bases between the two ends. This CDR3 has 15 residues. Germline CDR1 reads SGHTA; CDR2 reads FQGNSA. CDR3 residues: CASSLLQGGNQPQHF. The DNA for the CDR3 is TGTGCCAGCAGCTTACTACAGGGAGGCAATCAGCCCCAGCATTTT.

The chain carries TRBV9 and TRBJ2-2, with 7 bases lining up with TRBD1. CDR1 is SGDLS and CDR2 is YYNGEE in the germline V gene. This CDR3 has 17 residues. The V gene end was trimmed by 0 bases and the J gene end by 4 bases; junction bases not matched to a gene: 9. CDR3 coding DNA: TGTGCCAGCAGCGTAGGCAGGGGGTGGAAGGGCACCGGGGAGCTGTTTTTT. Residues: CASSVGRGWKGTGELFF.

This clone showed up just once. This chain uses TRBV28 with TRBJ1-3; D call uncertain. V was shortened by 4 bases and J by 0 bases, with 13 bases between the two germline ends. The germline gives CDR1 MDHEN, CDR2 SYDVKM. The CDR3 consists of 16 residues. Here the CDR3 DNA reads TGTGCCAGCAGTTCCCCCCGGGAGAGCTCTGGAAACACCATATATTTT. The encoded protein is CASSSPRESSGNTIYF.

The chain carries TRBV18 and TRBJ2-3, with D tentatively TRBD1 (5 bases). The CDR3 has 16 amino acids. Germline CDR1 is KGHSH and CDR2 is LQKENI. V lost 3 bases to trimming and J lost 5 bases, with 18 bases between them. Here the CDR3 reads CASSPPLGQGGDTQYF. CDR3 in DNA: TGTGCCAGCTCACCCCCGTTGGGCCAGGGTGGAGATACGCAGTATTTT.

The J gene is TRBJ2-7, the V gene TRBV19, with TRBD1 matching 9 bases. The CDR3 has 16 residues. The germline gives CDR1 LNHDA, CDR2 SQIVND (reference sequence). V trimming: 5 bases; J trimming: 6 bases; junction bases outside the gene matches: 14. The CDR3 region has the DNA TGTGCCAGTAGTCTCGGGGACAGGGTGCTCCTGGGCGAGCAGTACTTC. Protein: CASSLGDRVLLGEQYF. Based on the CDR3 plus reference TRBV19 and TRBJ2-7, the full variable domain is DGGITQSPKYLFRKEGQNVTLSCEQNLNHDAMYWYRQDPGQGLRLIYYSQIVNDFQKGDIAEGYSVSREKKESFPLTVTSAQKNPTAFYLCASSLGDRVLLGEQYFGPGTRLTVT.

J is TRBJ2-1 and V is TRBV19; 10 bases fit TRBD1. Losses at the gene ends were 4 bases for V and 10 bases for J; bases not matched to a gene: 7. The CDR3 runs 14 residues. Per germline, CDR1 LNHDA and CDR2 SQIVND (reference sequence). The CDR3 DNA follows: TGTGCCAGTAGTAGGGACAGGGGCGCACGGGAGCAGTTCTTC. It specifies CASSRDRGAREQFF.

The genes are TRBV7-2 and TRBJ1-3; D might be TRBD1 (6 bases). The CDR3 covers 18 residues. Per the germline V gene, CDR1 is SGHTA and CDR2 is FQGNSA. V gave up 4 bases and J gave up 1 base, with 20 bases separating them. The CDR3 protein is CASSSTTGQLFSGNTIYF. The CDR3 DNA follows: TGTGCCAGCAGCTCGACGACAGGACAGTTATTTTCTGGAAACACCATATATTTT. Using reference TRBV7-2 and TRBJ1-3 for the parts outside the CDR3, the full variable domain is GAGVSQSPSNKVTEKGKDVELRCDPISGHTALYWYRQSLGQGLEFLIYFQGNSAPDKSGLPSDRFSAERTGGSVSTLTIQRTQQEDSAVYLCASSSTTGQLFSGNTIYFGEGSWLTVV.

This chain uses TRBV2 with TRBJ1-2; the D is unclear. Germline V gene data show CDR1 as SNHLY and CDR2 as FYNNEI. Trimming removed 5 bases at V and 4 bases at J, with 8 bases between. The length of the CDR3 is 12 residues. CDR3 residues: CASSNAVYGYTF. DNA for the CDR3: TGTGCCAGCAGTAACGCAGTCTATGGCTACACCTTC.

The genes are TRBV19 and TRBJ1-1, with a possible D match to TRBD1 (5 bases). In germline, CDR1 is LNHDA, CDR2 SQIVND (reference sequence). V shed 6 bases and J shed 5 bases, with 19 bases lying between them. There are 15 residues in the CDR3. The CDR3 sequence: CASRELLTGGTEAFF. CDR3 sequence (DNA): TGTGCCAGTAGGGAGTTGTTGACGGGGGGGACTGAAGCTTTCTTT. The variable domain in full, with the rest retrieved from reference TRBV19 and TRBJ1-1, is DGGITQSPKYLFRKEGQNVTLSCEQNLNHDAMYWYRQDPGQGLRLIYYSQIVNDFQKGDIAEGYSVSREKKESFPLTVTSAQKNPTAFYLCASRELLTGGTEAFFGQGTRLTVV.

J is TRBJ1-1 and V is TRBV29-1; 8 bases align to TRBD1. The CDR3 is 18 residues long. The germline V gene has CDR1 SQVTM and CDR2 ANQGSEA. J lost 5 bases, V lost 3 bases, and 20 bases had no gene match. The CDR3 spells CSVDSIHYRGSYGTEAFF. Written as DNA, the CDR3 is TGCAGCGTTGATTCGATACACTACAGGGGGAGTTATGGGACTGAAGCTTTCTTT. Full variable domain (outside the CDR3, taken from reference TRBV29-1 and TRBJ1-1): SAVISQKPSRDICQRGTSLTIQCQVDSQVTMMFWYRQQPGQSLTLIATANQGSEATYESGFVIDKFPISRPNLTFSTLTVSNMSPEDSSIYLCSVDSIHYRGSYGTEAFFGQGTRLTVV.

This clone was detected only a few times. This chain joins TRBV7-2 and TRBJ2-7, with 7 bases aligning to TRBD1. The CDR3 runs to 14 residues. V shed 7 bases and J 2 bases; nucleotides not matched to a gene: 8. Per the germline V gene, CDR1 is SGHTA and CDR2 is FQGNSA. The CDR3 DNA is TGTGCCAGCACCGAACGGGACAGAGCCTACGAGCAGTACTTC. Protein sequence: CASTERDRAYEQYF.

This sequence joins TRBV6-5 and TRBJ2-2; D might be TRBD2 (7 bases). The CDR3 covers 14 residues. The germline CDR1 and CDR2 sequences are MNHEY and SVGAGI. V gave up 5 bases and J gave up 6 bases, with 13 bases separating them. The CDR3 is CASSNRGGAGELFF. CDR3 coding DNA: TGTGCCAGCAGTAATAGGGGGGGGGCCGGGGAGCTGTTTTTT.

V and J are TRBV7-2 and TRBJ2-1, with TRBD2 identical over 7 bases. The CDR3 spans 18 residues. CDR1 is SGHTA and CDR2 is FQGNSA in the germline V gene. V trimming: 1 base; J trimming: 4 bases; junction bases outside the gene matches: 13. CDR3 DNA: TGTGCCAGCAGCTTAGGGATCTATTTTAGGGAGGGGTACAATGAGCAGTTCTTC. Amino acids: CASSLGIYFREGYNEQFF. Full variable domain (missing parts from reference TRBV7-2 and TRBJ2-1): GAGVSQSPSNKVTEKGKDVELRCDPISGHTALYWYRQSLGQGLEFLIYFQGNSAPDKSGLPSDRFSAERTGGSVSTLTIQRTQQEDSAVYLCASSLGIYFREGYNEQFFGPGTRLTVL.

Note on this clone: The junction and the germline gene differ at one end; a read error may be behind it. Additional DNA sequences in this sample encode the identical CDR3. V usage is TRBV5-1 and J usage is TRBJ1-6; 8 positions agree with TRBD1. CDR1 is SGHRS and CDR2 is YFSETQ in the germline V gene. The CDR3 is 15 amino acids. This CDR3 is CASSSQGGINSPLHF. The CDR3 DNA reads TGCGCCAGTAGCTCACAGGGGGGCATTAATTCACCCCTCCACTTT.

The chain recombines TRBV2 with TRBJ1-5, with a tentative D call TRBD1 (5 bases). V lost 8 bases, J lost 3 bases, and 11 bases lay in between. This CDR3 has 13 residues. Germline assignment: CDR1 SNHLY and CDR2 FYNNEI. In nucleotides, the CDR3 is TGTGCCAGCTCAGGGTTCAACAATCAGCCCCAGCATTTT. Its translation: CASSGFNNQPQHF.